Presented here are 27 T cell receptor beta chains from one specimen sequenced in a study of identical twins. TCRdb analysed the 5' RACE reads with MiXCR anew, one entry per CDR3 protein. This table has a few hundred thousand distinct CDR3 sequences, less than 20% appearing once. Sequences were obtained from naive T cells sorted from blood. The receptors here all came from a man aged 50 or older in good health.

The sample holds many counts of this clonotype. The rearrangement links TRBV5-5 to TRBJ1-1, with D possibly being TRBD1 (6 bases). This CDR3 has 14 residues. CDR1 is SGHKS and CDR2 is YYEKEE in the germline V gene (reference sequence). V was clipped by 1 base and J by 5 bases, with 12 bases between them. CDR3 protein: CASSLMGAGTEAFF. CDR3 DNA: TGTGCCAGCAGCTTGATGGGGGCAGGGACTGAAGCTTTCTTT.

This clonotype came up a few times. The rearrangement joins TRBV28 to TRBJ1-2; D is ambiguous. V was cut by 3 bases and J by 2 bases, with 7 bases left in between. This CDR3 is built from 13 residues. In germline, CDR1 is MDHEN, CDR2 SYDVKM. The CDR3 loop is CASSFQTNYGYTF. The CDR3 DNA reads TGTGCCAGCAGTTTTCAGACGAACTATGGCTACACCTTC.

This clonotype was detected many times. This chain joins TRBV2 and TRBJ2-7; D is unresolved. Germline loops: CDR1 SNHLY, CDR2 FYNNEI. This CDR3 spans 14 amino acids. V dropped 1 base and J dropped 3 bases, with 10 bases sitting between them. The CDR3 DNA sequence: TGTGCCAGCAGTGAAGAGGGAATGGGCTACGAGCAGTACTTC. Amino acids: CASSEEGMGYEQYF.

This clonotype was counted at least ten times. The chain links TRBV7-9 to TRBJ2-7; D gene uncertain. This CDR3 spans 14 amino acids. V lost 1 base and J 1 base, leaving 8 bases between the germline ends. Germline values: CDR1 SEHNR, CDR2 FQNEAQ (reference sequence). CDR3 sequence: CASSLEGWSYEQYF. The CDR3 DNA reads TGTGCCAGCAGCTTAGAGGGTTGGTCCTACGAGCAGTACTTC.

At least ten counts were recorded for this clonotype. The CDR3 region has the DNA TGTGCCAGCAGTCCCCAGTGGATGGGCTACACCTTC. This encodes CASSPQWMGYTF. The genes are TRBV12-3 or TRBV12-4 and TRBJ1-2; D unresolved. The ends were cut back, 5 bases at V and 8 bases at J, with 12 bases in the middle. This CDR3 is 12 amino acids long.

The CDR3 loop is CASSYRSTQYF. The CDR3 region has the DNA TGTGCCAGCAGTTACCGGAGTACGCAGTATTTT. V usage is TRBV6-5 and J usage is TRBJ2-3; D is unclear. The CDR3 spans 11 residues. V lost 2 bases, J lost 8 bases, and 5 bases lay in between. In germline, CDR1 is MNHEY, CDR2 SVGAGI.

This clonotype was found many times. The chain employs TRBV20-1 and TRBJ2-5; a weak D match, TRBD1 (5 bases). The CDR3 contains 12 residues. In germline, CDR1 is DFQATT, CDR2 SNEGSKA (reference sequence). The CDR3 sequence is CSGWTPQETQYF. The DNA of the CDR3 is TGCAGCGGCTGGACACCCCAAGAGACCCAGTACTTC.

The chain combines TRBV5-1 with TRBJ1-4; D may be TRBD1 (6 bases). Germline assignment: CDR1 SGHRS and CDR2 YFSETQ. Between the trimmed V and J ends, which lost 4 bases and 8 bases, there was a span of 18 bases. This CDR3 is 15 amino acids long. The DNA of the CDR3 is TGCGCCAGCAGCCCCGGAGGGGGGGCGTTCGAAAAACTGTTTTTT. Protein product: CASSPGGGAFEKLFF.

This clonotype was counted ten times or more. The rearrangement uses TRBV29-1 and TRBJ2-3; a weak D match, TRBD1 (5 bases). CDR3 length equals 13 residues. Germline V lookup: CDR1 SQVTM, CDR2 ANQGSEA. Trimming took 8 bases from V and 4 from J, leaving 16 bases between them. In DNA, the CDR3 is TGCAGCACCATGCCAGGGCGCGCAGATACGCAGTATTTT. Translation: CSTMPGRADTQYF.

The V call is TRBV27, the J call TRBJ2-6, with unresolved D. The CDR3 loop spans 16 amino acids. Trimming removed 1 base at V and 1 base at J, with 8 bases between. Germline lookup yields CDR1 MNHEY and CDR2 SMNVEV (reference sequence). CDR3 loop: CASSLLSLSGANVLTF. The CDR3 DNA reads TGTGCCAGCAGTTTATTGAGCCTTTCTGGGGCCAACGTCCTGACTTTC.

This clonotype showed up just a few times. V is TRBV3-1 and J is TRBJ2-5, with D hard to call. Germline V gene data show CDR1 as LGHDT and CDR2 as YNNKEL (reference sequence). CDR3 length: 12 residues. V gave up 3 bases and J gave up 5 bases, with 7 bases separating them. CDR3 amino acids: CASSQIVETQYF. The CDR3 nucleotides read TGTGCCAGCAGCCAGATAGTTGAGACCCAGTACTTC.

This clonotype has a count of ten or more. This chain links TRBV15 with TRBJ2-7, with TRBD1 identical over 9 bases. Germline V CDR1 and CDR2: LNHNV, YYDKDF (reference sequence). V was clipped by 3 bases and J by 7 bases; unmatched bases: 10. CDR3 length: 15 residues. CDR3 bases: TGTGCCACCAGCAGGGTACAGGGGGCCGCGTGGGAGCAGTACTTC. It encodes CATSRVQGAAWEQYF.

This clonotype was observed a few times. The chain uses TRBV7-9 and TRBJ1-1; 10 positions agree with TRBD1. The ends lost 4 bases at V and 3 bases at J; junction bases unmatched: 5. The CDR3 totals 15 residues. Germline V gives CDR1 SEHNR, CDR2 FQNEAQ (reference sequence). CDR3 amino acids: CASSSGQGWDTEAFF. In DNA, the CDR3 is TGTGCCAGCAGCTCGGGACAGGGGTGGGACACTGAAGCTTTCTTT. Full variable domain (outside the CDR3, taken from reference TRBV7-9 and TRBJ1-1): DTGVSQNPRHKITKRGQNVTFRCDPISEHNRLYWYRQTLGQGPEFLTYFQNEAQLEKSRLLSDRFSAERPKGSFSTLEIQRTEQGDSAMYLCASSSGQGWDTEAFFGQGTRLTVV.

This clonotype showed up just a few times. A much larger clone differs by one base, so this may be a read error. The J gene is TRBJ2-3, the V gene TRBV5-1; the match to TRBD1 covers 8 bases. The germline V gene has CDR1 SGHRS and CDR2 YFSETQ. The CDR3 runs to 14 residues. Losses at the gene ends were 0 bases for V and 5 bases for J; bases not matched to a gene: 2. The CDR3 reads CASSLGQGKDTQYF. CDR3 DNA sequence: TGCGCCAGCAGCTTGGGACAGGGGAAAGATACGCAGTATTTT.

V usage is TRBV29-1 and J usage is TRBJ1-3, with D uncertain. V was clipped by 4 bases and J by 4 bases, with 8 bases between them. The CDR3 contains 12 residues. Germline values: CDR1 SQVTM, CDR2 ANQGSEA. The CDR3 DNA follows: TGCAGCGTTGCGGAGGGAGGAAACACCATATATTTT. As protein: CSVAEGGNTIYF.

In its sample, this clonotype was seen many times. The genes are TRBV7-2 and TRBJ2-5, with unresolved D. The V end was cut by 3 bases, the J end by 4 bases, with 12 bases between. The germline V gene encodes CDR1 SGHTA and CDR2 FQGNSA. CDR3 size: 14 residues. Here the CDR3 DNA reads TGTGCCAGCAGCTTGCCCGTCCCCGGAGAGACCCAGTACTTC. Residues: CASSLPVPGETQYF.

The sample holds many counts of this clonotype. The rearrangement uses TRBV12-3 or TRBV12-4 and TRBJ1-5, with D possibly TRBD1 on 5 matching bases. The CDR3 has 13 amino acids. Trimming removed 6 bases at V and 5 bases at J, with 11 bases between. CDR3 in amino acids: CASSLGEYQPQHF. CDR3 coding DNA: TGTGCCAGCAGCCTAGGGGAATATCAGCCCCAGCATTTT.

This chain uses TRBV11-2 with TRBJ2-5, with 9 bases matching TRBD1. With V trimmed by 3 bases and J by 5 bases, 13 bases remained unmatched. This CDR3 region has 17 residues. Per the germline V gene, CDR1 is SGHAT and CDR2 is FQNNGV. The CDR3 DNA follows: TGTGCCAGCAGCTTGTGGGCCGGGACAGGGCCGGGGGAGACCCAGTACTTC. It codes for CASSLWAGTGPGETQYF. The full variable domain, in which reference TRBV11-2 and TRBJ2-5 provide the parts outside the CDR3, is EAGVAQSPRYKIIEKRQSVAFWCNPISGHATLYWYQQILGQGPKLLIQFQNNGVVDDSQLPKDRFSAERLKGVDSTLKIQPAKLEDSAVYLCASSLWAGTGPGETQYFGPGTRLLVL.

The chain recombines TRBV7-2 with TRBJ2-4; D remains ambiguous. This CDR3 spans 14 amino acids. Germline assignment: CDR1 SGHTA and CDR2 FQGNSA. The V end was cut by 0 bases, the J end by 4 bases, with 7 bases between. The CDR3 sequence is CASSLAAGKNIQYF. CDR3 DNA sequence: TGTGCCAGCAGCTTAGCAGCAGGAAAAAACATTCAGTACTTC. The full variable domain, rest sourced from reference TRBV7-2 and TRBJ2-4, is GAGVSQSPSNKVTEKGKDVELRCDPISGHTALYWYRQSLGQGLEFLIYFQGNSAPDKSGLPSDRFSAERTGGSVSTLTIQRTQQEDSAVYLCASSLAAGKNIQYFGAGTRLSVL.

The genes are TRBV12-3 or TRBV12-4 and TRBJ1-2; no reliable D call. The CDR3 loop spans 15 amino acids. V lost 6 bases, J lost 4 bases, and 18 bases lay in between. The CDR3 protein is CASSNPGSGSYGYTF. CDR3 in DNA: TGTGCCAGCAGCAACCCCGGGTCAGGTTCCTATGGCTACACCTTC.

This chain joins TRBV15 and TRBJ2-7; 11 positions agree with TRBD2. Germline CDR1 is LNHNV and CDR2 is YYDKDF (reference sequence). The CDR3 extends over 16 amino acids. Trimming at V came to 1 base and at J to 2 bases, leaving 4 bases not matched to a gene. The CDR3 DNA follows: TGTGCCACCAGCAGAGGGGTAGCGGGAGGGCCCTACGAGCAGTACTTC. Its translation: CATSRGVAGGPYEQYF.

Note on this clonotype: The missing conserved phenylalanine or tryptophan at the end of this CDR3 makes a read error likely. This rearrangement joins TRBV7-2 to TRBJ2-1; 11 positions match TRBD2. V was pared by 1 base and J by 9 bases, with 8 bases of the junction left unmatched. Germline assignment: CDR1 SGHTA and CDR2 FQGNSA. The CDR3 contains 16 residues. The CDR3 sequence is CASSLEIAGGPREQFS. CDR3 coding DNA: TGTGCCAGCAGCTTAGAGATAGCGGGGGGGCCACGTGAGCAGTTCTCC.

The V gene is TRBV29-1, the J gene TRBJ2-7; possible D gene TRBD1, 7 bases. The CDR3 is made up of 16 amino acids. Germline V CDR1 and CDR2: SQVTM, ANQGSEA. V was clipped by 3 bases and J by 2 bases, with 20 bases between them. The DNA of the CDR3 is TGCAGCGTTGACGGTGAGGCCCAGGGGGGAACCTACGAGCAGTACTTC. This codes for CSVDGEAQGGTYEQYF.

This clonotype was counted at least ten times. CDR3 DNA sequence: TGCAGTGCGGGGCCGGGACACCAAGAGACCCAGTACTTC. As protein: CSAGPGHQETQYF. V usage is TRBV20-1 and J usage is TRBJ2-5; TRBD1 or TRBD2 may be the D gene (5 bases each). CDR1 is DFQATT and CDR2 is SNEGSKA in the germline V gene (reference sequence). V lost 6 bases, J lost 0 bases, and 11 bases lay in between. The CDR3 is 13 amino acids.

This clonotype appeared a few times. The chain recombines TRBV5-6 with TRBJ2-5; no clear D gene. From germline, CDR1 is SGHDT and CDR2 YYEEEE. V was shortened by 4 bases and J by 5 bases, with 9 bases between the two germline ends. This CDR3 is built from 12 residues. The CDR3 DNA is TGTGCCAGCAGCAGGGTGGTGGAGACCCAGTACTTC. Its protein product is CASSRVVETQYF.

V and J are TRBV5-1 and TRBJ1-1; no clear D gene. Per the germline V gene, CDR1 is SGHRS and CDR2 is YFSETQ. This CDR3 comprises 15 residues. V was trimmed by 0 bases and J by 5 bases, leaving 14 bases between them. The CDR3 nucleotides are TGCGCCAGCAGCTTGGATGTCGGCCCCGGGACTGAAGCTTTCTTT. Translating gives CASSLDVGPGTEAFF.

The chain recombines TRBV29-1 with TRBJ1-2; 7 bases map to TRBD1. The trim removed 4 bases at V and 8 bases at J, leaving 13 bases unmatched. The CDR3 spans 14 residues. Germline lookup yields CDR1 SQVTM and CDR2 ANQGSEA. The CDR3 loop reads CSVGDRDSGEGYTF. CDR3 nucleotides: TGCAGCGTTGGAGACCGGGACAGCGGGGAAGGCTACACCTTC.